This T cell receptor (beta chain) was found in a study of lymphopenia after photon versus proton radiotherapy. Study outcomes and limitations: Proton therapy kept repertoires fairly stable, unlike photons, which gained effector/memory cells. After the lymphocyte nadir, photon-treated repertoires showed oligoclonal expansion, especially of CD8+ Temra cells. Survival link was tested only in deceased patients; proton benefit remains a possibility. Post-nadir TCR diversity decline inversely tracked overall survival among those who died.

The table came from immunoSEQ multiplex PCR; TCRdb's copy has only in-frame clones and leaves some out. The repertoire holds more than 45,000 clones, about four fifths seen once, with around 1.9% in the top ten. Notes on this clone: As yet, its antigen is unknown.

Sequencing used peripheral blood, obtained from a patient treated with proton-based radiotherapy. This clonotype was sampled from a man aged 60 to 75 with pancreatic cancer.

Here the CDR3 reads CASSPRGDVALSSYEQYF. Written as DNA, the CDR3 is TGTGCCAGCAGCCCCAGGGGGGATGTGGCGTTGAGCTCCTACGAGCAGTACTTC. This chain connects TRBV7-8 to TRBJ2-7; D may be TRBD1 (7 bases). The V and J ends lost 5 bases and 0 bases respectively, with 23 bases between them. This CDR3 comprises 18 residues. Germline V CDR1 and CDR2: SGHVS, FQNEAQ. Based on the CDR3 plus reference TRBV7-8 and TRBJ2-7, the full variable domain is GAGVSQSPRYKVAKRGQDVALRCDPISGHVSLFWYQQALGQGPEFLTYFQNEAQLDKSGLPSDRFFAERPEGSVSTLKIQRTQQEDSAVYLCASSPRGDVALSSYEQYFGPGTRLTVT.